This T cell receptor beta chain comes out of a study of shared clonotypes between healthy human individuals. Findings and caveats of the study: With few donors, the genetic and exposure-history diversity represented was limited. Compared with clonotypes that all four donors shared, non-shared clonotypes had lower generation probabilities.

The CDR3 is 14 residues long. The germline V and J ends were trimmed by 4 bases and 4 bases, with 13 bases remaining between them. The germline CDR1 and CDR2 sequences are SGHRS and YFSETQ. With regard to this clone: The antigen remains undetermined.

Execution of the assay was at deep level. Measured with immunoSEQ multiplex PCR; TCRdb has only the in-frame clones, and not every one. The sample lists 2 million to 3 million clones; over 85% were seen once. The receptor was derived from a man aged 18 to 35 in good health. Some clones in this sample may be carry-over from other donors' samples. Sequencing was carried out using naive CD4+ T cells from PBMCs. Sample subset: CD45RA+ positively selected. J is TRBJ2-3 and V is TRBV5-1; maybe TRBD1 (5 bases). The CDR3 bases are TGCGCCAGCAGCCGTGAAGGGGCGGCAGATACGCAGTATTTT. Residues: CASSREGAADTQYF.